The 13 T cell receptor beta chains listed next were all sequenced from one sample in a study of T cells in women clearing cervical HPV infection. Only in-frame clones appear in the TCRdb table, and some are missing; sequencing was by immunoSEQ multiplex PCR. The table lists 20,000 to 25,000 clones. The sequenced sample consisted of blood buffy coat. The receptors shown here come from a woman between 18 and 69 years old with a cervical HPV16 infection that either progressed to CIN3+ or cleared (not recorded which).

About this clone itself: The read ends 3 residues before the CDR3 terminus; that terminus is restored from the germline J gene. The J gene is TRBJ1-1, the V gene TRBV6-1; the match to TRBD1 covers 10 bases. Germline-derived CDR1 and CDR2 are MNHNS and SASEGT. This CDR3 comprises 15 residues. The CDR3 DNA, read in part, is TGTGCCAGCAGTGAATGGGACAGGGGACCTCTGGGA. Translating gives CASSEWDRGPLG. The full-length CDR3 reads as CASSEWDRGPLGAFF.

Of note for this clone: The read ends 3 residues before the CDR3 terminus; that terminus is restored from the germline J gene. The J gene is TRBJ2-3, the V gene TRBV5-1; the D gene is possibly TRBD2 (6 bases). The V and J ends lost 0 bases and 4 bases respectively, with 12 bases between them. Germline-derived CDR1 and CDR2 are SGHRS and YFSETQ. The CDR3 runs to 15 residues. This CDR3 is CASSLVEGQADTQYF. The covered CDR3 bases are TGCGCCAGCAGCTTGGTGGAGGGCCAAGCAGATACG. Looking up the rest from reference TRBV5-1 and TRBJ2-3 gives the full variable domain: KAGVTQTPRYLIKTRGQQVTLSCSPISGHRSVSWYQQTPGQGLQFLFEYFSETQRNKGNFPGRFSGRQFSNSRSEMNVSTLELGDSALYLCASSLVEGQADTQYFGPGTRLTVL.

A remark on this clone: The CDR3 goes on 3 residues after the read ends, and that part is filled in from the germline J gene. This chain connects TRBV5-4 to TRBJ2-7; no clear D. The CDR3 runs 13 residues. Per germline, CDR1 SGHNT and CDR2 YYREEE (reference sequence). V was shortened by 5 bases and J by 5 bases, with 14 bases between the two germline ends. CDR3 DNA (partial): TGTGCCAGCAGTACCCTATGGGCGAACGAG. Its translation is CASSTLWANE. Given in full, the CDR3 is CASSTLWANEQYF.

About this clone: The read is 3 residues too short to cover the CDR3 end, so that end is filled in from the germline J gene. This chain connects TRBV20-1 to TRBJ2-5, with TRBD2 matching 7 bases. Germline lookup yields CDR1 DFQATT and CDR2 SNEGSKA (reference sequence). This CDR3 region has 15 residues. The V segment lost 6 bases and the J segment 5 bases; nucleotides outside the gene matches: 15. The CDR3 loop reads CSAPLPGLERETQYF. The sequenced CDR3 bases are TGCAGTGCCCCGTTACCCGGACTAGAAAGGGAGACC.

Remarks on this clone: The CDR3 end lies 3 residues beyond the end of the read and is filled in from the germline J gene. The chain couples TRBV27 to TRBJ2-1; 9 bases are shared with TRBD1. Germline V gene data show CDR1 as MNHEY and CDR2 as SMNVEV (reference sequence). With V trimmed by 5 bases and J by 9 bases, 11 bases remained unmatched. The CDR3 extends over 15 amino acids. The CDR3 is CASSQGTGYYGEQFF. The covered CDR3 bases are TGTGCCAGCAGTCAGGGGACAGGGTATTACGGTGAG.

Of note for this clone: Coverage ceases 3 residues before the CDR3 finishes, and the germline J gene fills in the end. The V gene is TRBV20-1, the J gene TRBJ2-2, with TRBD2 matching over 15 bases. Germline CDR1 DFQATT, CDR2 SNEGSKA (reference sequence). This CDR3 contains 17 residues. J gave up 5 bases and V 5 bases, and 9 bases lay outside the gene matches. The CDR3 reads CSASGLAGGPLTGELFF. The CDR3 bases that were read are TGCAGTGCTTCAGGACTAGCGGGAGGGCCGTTGACCGGGGAG.

The CDR3 loop is CASSLKASGIHEQYF. The DNA read from the CDR3 is TGCGCCAGCAGCTTGAAGGCTAGCGGGATCCACGAG. V usage is TRBV5-1 and J usage is TRBJ2-7; 9 bases are a match to TRBD2. The CDR3 end is not reached by the read, which stops 3 residues before it; the germline J gene fills it in. This CDR3 spans 15 amino acids. V lost 1 base and J lost 5; bases outside the gene matches: 7. Germline V gene lookup returns CDR1 SGHRS and CDR2 YFSETQ. Filled out from reference TRBV5-1 and TRBJ2-7, the complete variable domain reads KAGVTQTPRYLIKTRGQQVTLSCSPISGHRSVSWYQQTPGQGLQFLFEYFSETQRNKGNFPGRFSGRQFSNSRSEMNVSTLELGDSALYLCASSLKASGIHEQYFGPGTRLTVT.

In regard to this clone: Coverage ceases 3 residues before the CDR3 finishes, and the germline J gene fills in the end. V usage is TRBV29-1 and J usage is TRBJ2-1, with 8 bases identical to TRBD2. Germline-derived CDR1 and CDR2 are SQVTM and ANQGSEA. The CDR3 spans 17 residues. The trim removed 2 bases at V and 5 bases at J, leaving 14 bases unmatched. The sequenced CDR3 bases are TGCAGCGTTGAATTGATGTCTGGCGGGGGGTACAACAATGAG. As protein: CSVELMSGGGYNNE. The whole CDR3 protein is CSVELMSGGGYNNEQFF.

On this clone: The sequence runs out 3 residues before the end of the CDR3; the remainder is reconstructed from the germline J gene. The chain is built from TRBV13 and TRBJ2-3; 9 nucleotides agree with TRBD1. The trim removed 0 bases at V and 7 bases at J, leaving 5 bases unmatched. The CDR3 sequence is 15 residues long. Germline values: CDR1 PRHDT, CDR2 FYEKMQ (reference sequence). The CDR3 spells CASSLGGTGRHTQYF. The sequenced CDR3 bases are TGTGCCAGCAGCTTAGGAGGGACAGGGCGTCATACG.

A note on this clone: The missing CDR3 end, 3 residues past where the read stops, is filled in from the germline J gene. The chain combines TRBV30 with TRBJ1-1; TRBD1 matches at 7 bases. The CDR3 loop spans 20 amino acids. Germline V gives CDR1 GTSNPN, CDR2 SVGIG (reference sequence). The V segment lost 5 bases and the J segment 1 base; nucleotides outside the gene matches: 25. The CDR3 protein is CAWETGIKSLKRVQNTEAFF. The covered CDR3 bases are TGTGCCTGGGAGACAGGGATTAAGAGCCTCAAGCGGGTCCAGAACACTGAA.

The CDR3 region is CAWSSGTRRYNEQFF. CDR3 DNA, as far as it was read: TGTGCCTGGAGTTCCGGGACTAGAAGATACAATGAG. The V call is TRBV30, the J call TRBJ2-1; 8 bases are shared with TRBD2. With the read ending 3 residues before the CDR3 end, the germline J gene is used to fill in that end. CDR1 and CDR2 (germline): GTSNPN, SVGIG (reference sequence). Trimming took 2 bases from V and 4 from J; bases not matched to a gene: 7. The CDR3 is 15 amino acids.

Points on this clone: The observed sequence ends 3 residues before the CDR3 terminus, with the missing tail filled in from the germline J gene. This rearrangement joins TRBV20-1 to TRBJ1-4, with 9 bases aligning to TRBD1. Germline assignment: CDR1 DFQATT and CDR2 SNEGSKA (reference sequence). The length of the CDR3 is 17 residues. CDR3 sequence reads: CSAARGTGLFLQRKLFF. The CDR3 DNA, read in part, is TGCAGTGCTGCTCGGGGGACAGGGCTATTCCTACAGCGGAAA.

On this clone: The read terminates 3 residues ahead of where the CDR3 ends, so the germline J gene completes it. The rearrangement joins TRBV7-8 to TRBJ2-1; D is unclear. Germline V gives CDR1 SGHVS, CDR2 FQNEAQ. The CDR3 extends over 11 amino acids. V gave up 0 bases and J gave up 9 bases, with 3 bases separating them. CDR3 DNA, as far as it was read: TGTGCCAGCAGCTTAGCCGGTGAG. Translation gives CASSLAGE. Given in full, the CDR3 is CASSLAGEQFF.